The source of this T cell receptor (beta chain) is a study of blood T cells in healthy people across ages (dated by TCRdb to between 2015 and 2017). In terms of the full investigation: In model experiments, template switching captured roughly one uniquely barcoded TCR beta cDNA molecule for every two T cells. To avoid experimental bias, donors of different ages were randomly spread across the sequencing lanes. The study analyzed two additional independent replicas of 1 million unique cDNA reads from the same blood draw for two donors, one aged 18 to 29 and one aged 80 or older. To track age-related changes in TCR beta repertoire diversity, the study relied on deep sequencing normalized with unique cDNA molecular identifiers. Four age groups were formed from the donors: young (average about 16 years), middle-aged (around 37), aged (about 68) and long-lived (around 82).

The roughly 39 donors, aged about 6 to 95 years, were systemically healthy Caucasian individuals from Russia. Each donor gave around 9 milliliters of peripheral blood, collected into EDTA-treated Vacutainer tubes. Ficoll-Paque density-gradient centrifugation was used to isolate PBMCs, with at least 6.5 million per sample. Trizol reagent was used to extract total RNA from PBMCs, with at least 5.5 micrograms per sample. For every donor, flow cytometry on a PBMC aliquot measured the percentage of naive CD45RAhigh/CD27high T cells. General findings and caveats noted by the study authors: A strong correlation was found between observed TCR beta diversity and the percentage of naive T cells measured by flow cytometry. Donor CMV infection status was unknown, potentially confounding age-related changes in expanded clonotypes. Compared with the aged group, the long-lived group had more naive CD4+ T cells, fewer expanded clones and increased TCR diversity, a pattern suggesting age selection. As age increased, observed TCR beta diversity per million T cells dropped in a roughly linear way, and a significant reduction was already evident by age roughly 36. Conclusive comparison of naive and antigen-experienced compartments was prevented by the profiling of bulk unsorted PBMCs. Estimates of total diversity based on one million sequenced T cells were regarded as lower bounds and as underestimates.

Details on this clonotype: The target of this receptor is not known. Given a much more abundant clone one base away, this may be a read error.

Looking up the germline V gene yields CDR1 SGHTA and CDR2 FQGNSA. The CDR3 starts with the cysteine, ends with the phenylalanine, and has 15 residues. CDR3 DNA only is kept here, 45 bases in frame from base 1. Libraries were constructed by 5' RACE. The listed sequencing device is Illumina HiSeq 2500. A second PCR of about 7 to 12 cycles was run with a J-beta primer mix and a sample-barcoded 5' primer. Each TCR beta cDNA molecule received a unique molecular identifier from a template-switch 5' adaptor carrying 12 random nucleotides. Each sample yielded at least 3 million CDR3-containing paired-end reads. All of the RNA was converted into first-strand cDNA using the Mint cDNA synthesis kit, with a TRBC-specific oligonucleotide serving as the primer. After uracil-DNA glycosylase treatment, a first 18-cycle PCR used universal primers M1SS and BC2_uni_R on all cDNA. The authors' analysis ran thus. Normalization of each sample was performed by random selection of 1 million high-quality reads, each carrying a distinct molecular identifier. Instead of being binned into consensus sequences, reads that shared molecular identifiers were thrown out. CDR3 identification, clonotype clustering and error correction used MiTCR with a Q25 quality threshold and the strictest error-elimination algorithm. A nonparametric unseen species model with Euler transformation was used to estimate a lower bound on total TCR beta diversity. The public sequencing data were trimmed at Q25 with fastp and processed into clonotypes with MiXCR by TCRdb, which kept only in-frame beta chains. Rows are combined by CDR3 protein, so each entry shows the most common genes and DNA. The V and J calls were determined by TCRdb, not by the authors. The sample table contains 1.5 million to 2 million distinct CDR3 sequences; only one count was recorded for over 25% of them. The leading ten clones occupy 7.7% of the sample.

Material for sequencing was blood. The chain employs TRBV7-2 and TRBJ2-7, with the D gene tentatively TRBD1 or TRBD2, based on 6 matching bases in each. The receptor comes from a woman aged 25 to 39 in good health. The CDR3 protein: CASSPSPGGVYERYF. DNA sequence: TGTGCCAGCAGCCCCAGCCCCGGGGGCGTCTACGAGCGGTACTTC.